A selection of T cell receptor beta chains follows, all from one sample in a study of radiotherapy plus CTLA-4 blockade in lung cancer. Sequenced by immunoSEQ multiplex PCR; TCRdb stores in-frame clones only, minus some. The table includes roughly 44,000 clones, over 75% detected once. Sequencing used peripheral blood, obtained from a patient treated with radiotherapy plus ipilimumab. These receptor sequences come from a human donor with non-small cell lung cancer whose response to radiotherapy plus ipilimumab could not be evaluated. Both conserved end residues are part of each CDR3. D genes are given only for firm matches. The listing skips clone size in some rows; elsewhere it reads once, few, many or a size class.

V,J,D,size,CDR3,DNA
TRBV20-1,TRBJ2-1,.,.,CSARDPLEIF,TGCAGTGCTAGAGACCCTCTAGAGATCTTC
TRBV7-4,TRBJ2-1,TRBD2,.,CASSWASGSFEQFF,TGTGCCAGCAGCTGGGCTAGCGGGAGCTTTGAGCAGTTCTTC
TRBV18,TRBJ1-3,TRBD1,.,CASSPPTGGGNTIYF,TGTGCCAGCTCACCACCAACAGGGGGAGGAAACACCATATATTTT
TRBV9,TRBJ1-1,.,.,CASSAMMNTEAFF,TGTGCCAGCAGCGCTATGATGAACACTGAAGCTTTCTTT
TRBV16,TRBJ1-2,.,.,CASSQSIEENGYTF,TGTGCCAGCAGCCAATCGATAGAAGAGAATGGCTACACCTTC
TRBV29-1,TRBJ2-3,.,.,CSAEPGGVDTQYF,TGCAGCGCCGAACCCGGAGGAGTAGATACGCAGTATTTT
TRBV10-3,TRBJ1-2,.,.,CASGGGYGYTF,TGTGCCTCGGGGGGGGGCTATGGCTACACCTTC
TRBV7-2,TRBJ2-3,TRBD2,.,CASSFLSGGTDTQYF,TGTGCCAGCAGCTTTTTAAGCGGGGGGACAGATACGCAGTATTTT
TRBV6-1,TRBJ1-1,.,few,CASSEGPEGDTEAFF,TGTGCCAGCAGTGAAGGGCCTGAGGGGGACACTGAAGCTTTCTTT
TRBV9,TRBJ2-1,TRBD2,.,CASSAGLSHEQFF,TGTGCCAGCAGCGCGGGACTATCCCATGAGCAGTTCTTC
TRBV27,TRBJ1-5,.,.,CASRTANQPQHF,TGTGCCAGCCGGACAGCTAATCAGCCCCAGCATTTT
TRBV5-5,TRBJ2-3,.,.,CASSPRPPQGADTQYF,TGTGCCAGCAGCCCTCGGCCCCCACAGGGCGCAGATACGCAGTATTTT
TRBV9,TRBJ2-3,.,.,CASSPGQRNTDTQYF,TGTGCCAGCAGCCCCGGACAGCGAAACACAGATACGCAGTATTTT
TRBV7-2,TRBJ2-2,.,.,CASSLRGWGLNTGELFF,TGTGCCAGCAGCTTACGGGGGTGGGGCCTGAACACCGGGGAGCTGTTTTTT
TRBV10-3,TRBJ2-1,TRBD2,.,CAISDAGTSSYNEQFF,TGTGCCATCAGTGATGCCGGGACTAGCTCTTACAATGAGCAGTTCTTC
TRBV5-4,TRBJ1-4,.,.,CASSSRGEGEKLFF,TGTGCCAGCAGCTCCCGGGGGGAGGGAGAAAAACTGTTTTTT
TRBV6-6,TRBJ1-1,.,.,CASSSPGATEAFF,TGTGCCAGCAGTTCTCCAGGGGCCACTGAAGCTTTCTTT
TRBV7-8,TRBJ1-4,.,.,CASSGAGGEKLFF,TGTGCCAGCAGCGGGGCGGGGGGGGAAAAACTGTTTTTT
TRBV6-5,TRBJ2-7,TRBD1,.,CASSPDRGAYEQYF,TGTGCCAGCAGCCCCGACAGGGGGGCCTACGAGCAGTACTTC
TRBV28,TRBJ2-3,TRBD1,.,CASTYDRGQDTQYF,TGTGCCAGCACCTATGACAGGGGGCAAGATACGCAGTATTTT
TRBV4-3,TRBJ1-2,.,.,CASSQGLGRGYGYTF,TGCGCCAGCAGCCAAGGTCTAGGTCGAGGCTATGGCTACACCTTC
TRBV27,TRBJ1-6,TRBD1,few,CASSRGQGPGAYNSPLHF,TGTGCCAGCAGCCGGGGACAGGGTCCCGGGGCCTATAATTCACCCCTCCACTTT
TRBV7-2,TRBJ1-5,TRBD1,.,CASSASGGLQPQHF,TGTGCCAGCAGCGCTTCAGGGGGCCTTCAGCCCCAGCATTTT
TRBV21-1,TRBJ2-2,.,.,CASGPAPTGELFF,TGTGCCAGCGGCCCTGCCCCTACCGGGGAGCTGTTTTTT
TRBV19,TRBJ1-1,.,.,CASTLSQGAAFF,TGTGCCAGTACCTTATCACAGGGAGCGGCTTTCTTT
TRBV7-8,TRBJ2-7,.,.,CASSLGSWRSSYEQYF,TGTGCCAGCAGCTTAGGATCGTGGCGGAGCTCCTACGAGCAGTACTTC
TRBV12-2,TRBJ2-1,.,.,CASRLNRRRYNEQFF,TGTGCAAGTCGCTTAAATCGACGGAGATACAATGAGCAGTTCTTC
TRBV6-1,TRBJ1-5,TRBD1,few,CASNVDRVAQPQHF,TGTGCCAGCAACGTAGACAGGGTGGCTCAGCCCCAGCATTTT
TRBV5-1,TRBJ2-2,TRBD2,.,CASSSGLAGAAGELFF,TGCGCCAGCAGCTCCGGACTAGCGGGAGCGGCCGGGGAGCTGTTTTTT
TRBV6-5,TRBJ1-1,.,.,CASSLQTANTEAFF,TGTGCCAGCAGTTTACAGACAGCGAACACTGAAGCTTTCTTT
TRBV7-2,TRBJ1-2,.,.,CASSPGPGHNYGYTF,TGTGCCAGCAGTCCAGGCCCAGGGCATAACTATGGCTACACCTTC
TRBV5-4,TRBJ2-3,TRBD1,.,CASSQRQGDGTDTQYF,TGTGCCAGCAGCCAAAGACAGGGGGATGGCACAGATACGCAGTATTTT
TRBV7-6,TRBJ2-5,.,.,CASSLGPTEGTQYF,TGTGCCAGCAGCTTAGGGCCGACAGAAGGGACCCAGTACTTC
TRBV11-2,TRBJ2-3,.,.,CASSFRTNSLTDTQYF,TGTGCCAGCAGCTTTCGGACAAACTCACTCACAGATACGCAGTATTTT
TRBV28,TRBJ2-7,.,.,CASSRLPYEQYF,TGTGCCAGCAGCCGACTCCCCTACGAGCAGTACTTC
TRBV4-3,TRBJ2-3,TRBD2,few,CASSQTSGSGDTQYF,TGCGCCAGCAGCCAAACTAGCGGGAGCGGGGATACGCAGTATTTT
TRBV5-4,TRBJ1-1,.,once,CASSRLTGLNTEAFF,TGTGCCAGCAGCCGTCTGACAGGATTGAACACTGAAGCTTTCTTT
TRBV30,TRBJ1-4,TRBD1,.,CAWSVRQGARKLFF,TGTGCCTGGAGTGTACGGCAGGGGGCGCGAAAACTGTTTTTT
TRBV19,TRBJ1-1,TRBD1,once,CASSIATGVTEAFF,TGTGCCAGTAGTATCGCAACAGGGGTCACTGAAGCTTTCTTT
TRBV4-1,TRBJ2-3,TRBD2,.,CASSQGGAGDPTDTQYF,TGCGCCAGCAGCCAAGGGGGAGCGGGGGATCCCACAGATACGCAGTATTTT
TRBV5-1,TRBJ2-7,TRBD1,.,CASSLAAGTGYSSYEQYF,TGCGCCAGCAGCTTGGCCGCCGGGACAGGTTATTCCTCCTACGAGCAGTACTTC
TRBV4-3,TRBJ2-7,TRBD2,few,CASSQGWQGGYEQYF,TGCGCCAGCAGCCAAGGGTGGCAGGGAGGGTACGAGCAGTACTTC
TRBV5-1,TRBJ1-2,.,.,CASSLERGDYGYTF,TGCGCCAGCAGCTTGGAGCGGGGGGACTATGGCTACACCTTC
TRBV18,TRBJ2-7,TRBD1,.,CASSWGQGGSYEQYF,TGTGCCAGCTCGTGGGGACAGGGGGGCTCCTACGAGCAGTACTTC
TRBV15,TRBJ2-2,TRBD2,.,CATSRRTAGGLTSTGELFF,TGTGCCACCAGCAGACGGACAGCGGGGGGGCTGACGAGCACCGGGGAGCTGTTTTTT
TRBV6-1,TRBJ1-2,TRBD1,.,CASSPSRQGLGYTF,TGTGCCAGCAGCCCCAGTCGACAGGGTCTGGGCTACACCTTC